These T cell receptor beta chains were read from a single sample in a study of cytomegalovirus exposure and HLA in healthy donors. Data came from immunoSEQ multiplex PCR; TCRdb stores just in-frame clones and leaves some out. The data contain over 150,000 clones, around 84% of them seen just once; the ten biggest clones take up approximately 2.5%. Sequencing used PBMCs. The receptor set was obtained from a man in his thirties or forties in good health and CMV-seropositive. CDR3s include the opening cysteine and the closing phenylalanine or tryptophan. The D gene is left open where the match is weak. Expanded clones get a size class; other rows say once, few or many, or leave the size out.

TRBJ2-5 . TRBV5-6 TRBD2 TGTGCCAGCAGCCGTTCTCAAGGGGCGGGAGGCCGGGAGACCCAGTACTTC CASSRSQGAGGRETQYF
TRBJ2-1 . TRBV27 TRBD2 TGTGCCAGCAGTTTTAGCGGGAGGGCCGGCAATGAGCAGTTCTTC CASSFSGRAGNEQFF
TRBJ2-3 few TRBV5-5 . TGTGCCAGCAGCTTCGACGGCGGGACTAGCACAGATACGCAGTATTTT CASSFDGGTSTDTQYF
TRBJ2-5 . TRBV7-2 . TGTGCCAGCAACCCCCCGGGGATTGACAGGATAAAGACCCAGTACTTC CASNPPGIDRIKTQYF
TRBJ1-1 . TRBV6-1 TRBD1 TGTGCCAGCAGCCCGGACAGGGGGACTGAAGCTTTCTTT CASSPDRGTEAFF
TRBJ1-2 . TRBV5-1 . TGCGCCAGCAGCTGGGGAGAGTTTAACTATGGCTACACCTTC CASSWGEFNYGYTF
TRBJ2-5 . TRBV5-1 TRBD2 TGCGCCAGCAGCATAGCGGGTACCCAAGAGACCCAGTACTTC CASSIAGTQETQYF
TRBJ2-7 . TRBV4-2 . TGTGCCAGCAGCCAAGATATTAGGACTCGGGCCTACGAGCAGTACTTC CASSQDIRTRAYEQYF
TRBJ2-2 . TRBV7-3 TRBD2 TGTGCCAGCAGCTTAATGGGGGAAGCGGGAGGCACCGGGGAGCTGTTTTTT CASSLMGEAGGTGELFF
TRBJ2-7 . TRBV6-6 . TGTGCCAGCAGTACCGACTACTACGAGCAGTACTTC CASSTDYYEQYF
TRBJ2-2 once TRBV9 . TGTGCCAGCAGCGTGGGGCTAGCGCCCGGGGAGCTGTTTTTT CASSVGLAPGELFF
TRBJ1-2 . TRBV27 . TGTGCCAGCAGTTCGGGGGGGCTTAACTATGGCTACACCTTC CASSSGGLNYGYTF
TRBJ2-4 . TRBV5-4 . TGTGCCAGCAGCCTCGCGGGACTTGAGTACTTC CASSLAGLEYF
TRBJ1-5 . TRBV5-1 . TGCGCCAGCAGCACCGGACAGTCTGGTCAGCCCCAGCATTTT CASSTGQSGQPQHF
TRBJ2-1 . TRBV7-9 TRBD2 TGTGCCAGCAGCTTCTCCACTAGCGGGAGCTCCTACAATGAGCAGTTCTTC CASSFSTSGSSYNEQFF
TRBJ1-2 . TRBV11-3 . TGTGCCAGCAGCTTAGGACGACAAGACTATGGCTACACCTTC CASSLGRQDYGYTF
TRBJ1-1 . TRBV19 TRBD1 TGTGCCAGTAGTATCGGGACAGGGTCGGTTGGCGCTTTCTTT CASSIGTGSVGAFF
TRBJ1-2 . TRBV14 TRBD1 TGTGCCAGCAGCCAAACGGGGGACAGGGTCTATGGCTACACCTTC CASSQTGDRVYGYTF
TRBJ2-7 . TRBV4-3 TRBD2 TGCGCCAGCAGCCAAGATGGGGGGGGTACCTACGAGCAGTACTTC CASSQDGGGTYEQYF
TRBJ2-1 . TRBV27 TRBD1 TGTGCCAGCAGTTTGGGCGGGACAGGGCCTGAGCAGTTCTTC CASSLGGTGPEQFF
TRBJ2-7 . TRBV27 TRBD2 TGTGCCAGCCGGGGGGGAGCGACCCCCCGAGCCTACGAGCAGTACTTC CASRGGATPRAYEQYF
TRBJ2-2 . TRBV4-1 TRBD2 TGCGCCAGCGGGACTAGCAGAGCGAACACCGGGGAGCTGTTTTTT CASGTSRANTGELFF
TRBJ2-4 . TRBV11-2 . TGTGCCAGCAGCTTAGAGGCCAGTTACATTCAGTACTTC CASSLEASYIQYF
TRBJ2-1 . TRBV11-2 TRBD2 TGTGCCAGCAGCAACGAGGGGGCGGGAGGGCCTCGGTTCTTC CASSNEGAGGPRFF
TRBJ2-6 . TRBV18 . TGTGCCAGCTCACCCTTCGGACCCGGGAGCGTCTCTGGGGCCAACGTCCTGACTTTC CASSPFGPGSVSGANVLTF
TRBJ1-1 . TRBV7-3 TRBD1 TGTGCCAGCAGCCTTCAACAGGGGGAGACCACTGAAGCTTTCTTT CASSLQQGETTEAFF
TRBJ1-1 . TRBV5-1 . TGCGCCAGCAGCTTCGGGACTCAAGGCGGCGTGAACACTGAAGCTTTCTTT CASSFGTQGGVNTEAFF
TRBJ2-1 . TRBV4-3 TRBD2 TGCGCCAGCAGCCAAGAGGTACTAGCGGGAGCCCACTCCTACAATGAGCAGTTCTTC CASSQEVLAGAHSYNEQFF
TRBJ2-2 . TRBV5-1 TRBD2 TGCGCCAGCAGCTATCAAGCGGGAGTAGTAATTTTTACCGGGGAGCTGTTTTTT CASSYQAGVVIFTGELFF
TRBJ2-1 once TRBV6-5 . TGTGCCAGCAGTTCCCCGTTGGGCGTCTCCTACAATGAGCAGTTCTTC CASSSPLGVSYNEQFF
TRBJ2-1 . TRBV4-3 TRBD1 TGCGCCAGCAGCCATGCCGGGACAGGCTACAATGAGCAGTTCTTC CASSHAGTGYNEQFF
TRBJ2-1 . TRBV5-5 . TGTGCCAGCAGCCATTCGATAGTGAGCGCGACCGTCAATGAGCAGTTCTTC CASSHSIVSATVNEQFF
TRBJ1-1 few TRBV4-3 . TGCGCCAGCAGCCAAGTGGGGACAAAATTTGAAGCTTTCTTT CASSQVGTKFEAFF
TRBJ2-3 . TRBV18 TRBD2 TGTGCCAGCTCACATTCTAGCGGGAGATTCGCAGATACGCAGTATTTT CASSHSSGRFADTQYF
TRBJ2-1 . TRBV6-5 TRBD2 TGTGCCAGCAGTTCAGGACTAGCGGGGACGGGAAATGAGCAGTTCTTC CASSSGLAGTGNEQFF
TRBJ1-6 . TRBV7-9 . TGTGCCAGCAGCGGGCCCCTATATAATTCACCCCTCCACTTT CASSGPLYNSPLHF
TRBJ2-7 . TRBV4-1 . TGCGCCAGCAGCCTCAGTGTGAACTCCTACGAGCAGTACTTC CASSLSVNSYEQYF
TRBJ2-2 . TRBV2 TRBD1 TGTGCCAGCGAGGGATTGGACAGGGGGTTTGGCGGGGAGCTGTTTTTT CASEGLDRGFGGELFF
TRBJ2-7 once TRBV4-1 . TGCGCCAGCAGCCAAGCGGCGGCTAGGAGAGACCACGAGCAGTACTTC CASSQAAARRDHEQYF
TRBJ2-5 . TRBV4-1 . TGCGCCAGCAGCCAATTCGGACTACCTCAAGAGACCCAGTACTTC CASSQFGLPQETQYF
TRBJ1-5 few TRBV18 TRBD1 TGTGCCAGCTCACCTAACAGGGGAACTGAGCCCCAGCATTTT CASSPNRGTEPQHF
TRBJ1-2 . TRBV27 . TGTGCCAGCAGTTTTGGGCCTACCTATGGCTACACCTTC CASSFGPTYGYTF
TRBJ2-3 . TRBV4-1 TRBD2 TGCGCCAGCAGCCAACCGACTAGCGACACAGATACGCAGTATTTT CASSQPTSDTDTQYF
TRBJ2-1 . TRBV7-9 TRBD2 TGTGCCAGCAGCTTAGAACCTCAGCGGGAGGGCCCCAACAATGAGCAGTTCTTC CASSLEPQREGPNNEQFF